The 24 T cell receptor beta chains below were found in one sample sequenced in a study of T cell changes during pregnancy in multiple sclerosis. Profiled with immunoSEQ multiplex PCR; TCRdb holds only in-frame clones, not every one. The sample lists roughly 45,000 clones; around 93% were seen once. This specimen was CD8+ T cells from peripheral blood mononuclear cells, taken in the first trimester of pregnancy. The receptors here all came from a female donor with multiple sclerosis, enrolled in a pregnancy study.

This chain joins TRBV6-5 and TRBJ1-5; tentatively, D is TRBD1 (5 bases). This CDR3 is 14 amino acids long. CDR1 and CDR2 (germline): MNHEY, SVGAGI. Trimming shortened V by 2 bases and J by 7 bases, and 12 bases separated the two germline ends. This CDR3 reads CASSYGGAGQPQHF. The CDR3, as DNA: TGTGCCAGCAGTTACGGAGGGGCGGGACAGCCCCAGCATTTT.

The rearrangement links TRBV6-1 to TRBJ2-7, with D tentatively TRBD1 (5 bases). Trimming shortened V by 8 bases and J by 2 bases, and 19 bases separated the two germline ends. The CDR3 sequence is 15 residues long. Germline CDR1 reads MNHNS; CDR2 reads SASEGT. CDR3 bases: TGTGCCAGCGGTCTACCAGGGAAGGCGCCCTACGAGCAGTACTTC. Translating it yields CASGLPGKAPYEQYF.

The J gene is TRBJ2-1, the V gene TRBV10-1; D is perhaps TRBD2 (6 bases). Germline CDR1 is WNHNN and CDR2 is SYGVQD (reference sequence). V shed 5 bases and J shed 2 bases, with 10 bases lying between them. The CDR3 totals 14 residues. The CDR3 nucleotides are TGCGCCAGCAGTCTTAGGGAGGCCTACAATGAGCAGTTCTTC. Translation: CASSLREAYNEQFF.

This clone is medium-sized within its sample. This chain uses TRBV5-1 with TRBJ2-1; TRBD2 matches at 11 bases. The junction had 13 bases not matched to a gene; V was cut back by 2 bases and J by 9 bases. This CDR3 has 17 amino acids. Germline CDR1 and CDR2: SGHRS and YFSETQ. The CDR3 region is CASSLLSSGRLSTEQFF. The DNA of the CDR3 is TGCGCCAGCAGCTTATTGTCTAGCGGGAGGTTGTCCACTGAGCAGTTCTTC.

V gene TRBV19 combines with J gene TRBJ2-7; TRBD2 matches 9 bases. After removal of 1 base from V and 2 bases from J, the junction contained 3 bases not matched to a gene. CDR1 and CDR2 (germline): LNHDA, SQIVND (reference sequence). This CDR3 spans 15 amino acids. CDR3 region: CASSIGLAETYEQYF. In nucleotides, the CDR3 is TGTGCCAGTAGTATAGGACTAGCGGAAACCTACGAGCAGTACTTC.

The rearrangement links TRBV2 to TRBJ2-7, with D hard to call. The CDR3 covers 14 residues. Trimming shortened V by 2 bases and J by 5 bases, and 13 bases separated the two germline ends. Germline CDR1 and CDR2: SNHLY and FYNNEI. CDR3 sequence: CASSEYIARDEQYF. Here the CDR3 DNA reads TGTGCCAGCAGTGAATATATAGCCCGAGACGAGCAGTACTTC.

J is TRBJ2-7 and V is TRBV7-7; 12 positions agree with TRBD1. CDR1 is SSHAT, CDR2 FNYEAQ, per germline (reference sequence). V was clipped by 5 bases and J by 9 bases; unmatched bases: 8. There are 14 residues in the CDR3. The CDR3 loop is CASSEGTGGMRQYF. The CDR3 DNA reads as TGTGCCAGCAGCGAGGGGACAGGGGGCATGAGGCAGTACTTC. The full variable domain, rest sourced from reference TRBV7-7 and TRBJ2-7, is GAGVSQSPRYKVTKRGQDVTLRCDPISSHATLYWYQQALGQGPEFLTYFNYEAQPDKSGLPSDRFSAERPEGSISTLTIQRTEQRDSAMYRCASSEGTGGMRQYFGPGTRLTVT.

The chain links TRBV7-9 to TRBJ2-1; 8 nucleotides align to TRBD1. The germline gives CDR1 SEHNR, CDR2 FQNEAQ (reference sequence). This CDR3 has 15 residues. V shed 2 bases and J 5 bases; nucleotides not matched to a gene: 5. The CDR3 loop reads CASSLFQGADNEQFF. The CDR3, as DNA: TGTGCCAGCAGCTTATTCCAGGGGGCGGACAATGAGCAGTTCTTC.

This chain joins TRBV9 and TRBJ2-7; 9 nucleotides match TRBD1. The ends lost 4 bases at V and 3 bases at J; junction bases unmatched: 5. The CDR3 runs 14 residues. Per the germline V gene, CDR1 is SGDLS and CDR2 is YYNGEE. The CDR3 loop reads CASSSGTGIYEQYF. For the CDR3, the DNA is TGTGCCAGCAGCTCCGGGACAGGGATCTACGAGCAGTACTTC.

CDR3 residues: CASNKGAGMNTEAFF. The CDR3 bases are TGTGCCAGCAACAAGGGGGCAGGGATGAACACTGAAGCTTTCTTT. The chain joins TRBV11-2 to TRBJ1-1; 7 nucleotides match TRBD1. Germline CDR1 SGHAT, CDR2 FQNNGV. CDR3 length equals 15 residues. Losses at the gene ends were 7 bases for V and 0 bases for J; bases not matched to a gene: 8.

This clone appeared a single time. The chain joins TRBV30 to TRBJ1-1; D not certain. V was clipped by 1 base and J by 6 bases, with 9 bases between them. From germline, CDR1 is GTSNPN and CDR2 SVGIG (reference sequence). The CDR3 totals 12 residues. This chain's CDR3 is CAWSAGGAEAFF. The DNA for the CDR3 is TGTGCCTGGAGTGCAGGAGGCGCTGAAGCTTTCTTT.

The V call is TRBV10-3, the J call TRBJ2-5; TRBD2 agrees at 12 bases. V dropped 8 bases and J dropped 5; count of bases not matched to a gene: 6. The CDR3 is 14 residues long. CDR1 and CDR2 from the germline V gene are ENHRY and SYGVKD. CDR3 bases: TGTGCCATCGGGAGGACTAGCGGGACGGAGACCCAGTACTTC. This sequence encodes CAIGRTSGTETQYF.

This clone was detected only once. The chain links TRBV4-1 to TRBJ2-1; 11 bases are a match to TRBD2. This CDR3 has 17 amino acids. Germline lookup yields CDR1 MGHRA and CDR2 YSYEKL. J lost 6 bases, V lost 0 bases, and 7 bases had no gene match. The CDR3 protein is CASSQDSSLAGVNEQFF. The DNA for the CDR3 is TGCGCCAGCAGCCAAGATTCATCACTAGCGGGAGTCAATGAGCAGTTCTTC.

CDR3 loop: CSVFPRDRGTDTQYF. In DNA, the CDR3 is TGCAGCGTTTTCCCCCGGGACAGGGGCACAGATACGCAGTATTTT. The V gene is TRBV29-1, the J gene TRBJ2-3, with 9 bases matching TRBD1. The CDR3 runs 15 residues. J gave up 1 base and V 5 bases, and 7 bases lay outside the gene matches. The germline CDR1 and CDR2 sequences are SQVTM and ANQGSEA.

The chain links TRBV5-1 to TRBJ2-7, with D unresolved. This CDR3 contains 13 residues. Germline V CDR1 and CDR2: SGHRS, YFSETQ. V gave up 0 bases and J gave up 1 base, with 5 bases separating them. CDR3 DNA sequence: TGCGCCAGCAGCTTGGCCCGGTCCTACGAGCAGTACTTC. Protein product: CASSLARSYEQYF.

V usage is TRBV19 and J usage is TRBJ1-1; TRBD1 aligns across 8 bases. CDR3 length: 13 amino acids. CDR1 and CDR2 (germline): LNHDA, SQIVND (reference sequence). Germline trimming cut 5 bases from V and 3 bases from J; bases unmatched to any gene: 2. CDR3 protein: CASSQGAHTEAFF. The CDR3 DNA reads TGTGCCAGTAGTCAGGGGGCCCACACTGAAGCTTTCTTT.

The J gene is TRBJ2-1, the V gene TRBV5-1; tentatively, D is TRBD1 (5 bases). Trimming removed 4 bases from V and 0 bases from J, with 11 bases in between. This CDR3 comprises 15 residues. Germline CDR1 and CDR2: SGHRS and YFSETQ. Written as DNA, the CDR3 is TGCGCCAGCAGCCGTACGACAGACTCCTACAATGAGCAGTTCTTC. It yields the protein CASSRTTDSYNEQFF.

The table lists this clone with a count of one. V gene TRBV29-1 combines with J gene TRBJ1-4; no clear D. From germline, CDR1 is SQVTM and CDR2 ANQGSEA. V lost 3 bases to trimming and J lost 0 bases, with 11 bases between them. This CDR3 comprises 15 residues. CDR3 nucleotide sequence: TGCAGCGTTGAGGCTGGGCCAACAACTAATGAAAAACTGTTTTTT. This codes for CSVEAGPTTNEKLFF.

This chain links TRBV6-4 with TRBJ2-1; 7 nucleotides agree with TRBD2. CDR1 and CDR2 (germline): MRHNA, SNTAGT. J gave up 2 bases and V 0 bases, and 7 bases lay outside the gene matches. The CDR3 contains 17 residues. CDR3 DNA sequence: TGTGCCAGCAGTGACTCCCCCGCGGGAGTCCCCTACAATGAGCAGTTCTTC. It encodes CASSDSPAGVPYNEQFF.

Comment on this clone: Mismatch with germline at one junction end may stem from a read error. The chain has TRBV9 and TRBJ2-7; the D gene is possibly TRBD2 (6 bases). The CDR3 has 15 amino acids. Germline loops: CDR1 SGDLS, CDR2 YYNGEE. In DNA, the CDR3 is TGTGTCAGCAGCCCCTCCCAAGGTAGCGGCTACGAGCAGTACTTC. Its protein is CVSSPSQGSGYEQYF. Full variable domain (rest looked up from reference TRBV9 and TRBJ2-7): DSGVTQTPKHLITATGQRVTLRCSPRSGDLSVYWYQQSLDQGLQFLIQYYNGEERAKGNILERFSAQQFPDLHSELNLSSLELGDSALYFCVSSPSQGSGYEQYFGPGTRLTVT.

The chain recombines TRBV19 with TRBJ2-3; 10 nucleotides match TRBD1. The germline CDR1 and CDR2 sequences are LNHDA and SQIVND (reference sequence). V was clipped by 0 bases and J by 3 bases; unmatched bases: 12. This CDR3 spans 19 amino acids. CDR3 residues: CASSIDGDRGLGGTDTQYF. CDR3 DNA: TGTGCCAGTAGTATAGATGGGGACAGGGGCTTGGGCGGTACAGATACGCAGTATTTT. Complete variable domain (other parts from reference TRBV19 and TRBJ2-3): DGGITQSPKYLFRKEGQNVTLSCEQNLNHDAMYWYRQDPGQGLRLIYYSQIVNDFQKGDIAEGYSVSREKKESFPLTVTSAQKNPTAFYLCASSIDGDRGLGGTDTQYFGPGTRLTVL.

The rearrangement joins TRBV28 to TRBJ1-1; D is ambiguous. The V gene lost 10 bases and the J gene lost 0 bases, with 15 bases spanning the gap. The CDR3 totals 14 residues. Germline V gives CDR1 MDHEN, CDR2 SYDVKM. The CDR3, as DNA: TGTGCCACCCGAGGAGTAGCGGTGAACACTGAAGCTTTCTTT. Translation: CATRGVAVNTEAFF.

This clone is a singleton in its sample. The chain recombines TRBV6-1 with TRBJ1-3; TRBD1 aligns across 9 bases. J was trimmed by 5 bases and V by 1 base; bases with no gene match: 6. The CDR3 consists of 16 residues. Germline V gives CDR1 MNHNS, CDR2 SASEGT. The CDR3 is CASSEDRGLRRNTIYF. The CDR3 coding sequence is TGTGCCAGCAGTGAAGACAGGGGGCTGAGAAGAAACACCATATATTTT.

This chain joins TRBV27 and TRBJ1-5, with 8 bases aligning to TRBD1. Unmatched junction bases numbered 0, after V lost 5 bases and J lost 0 bases. The CDR3 sequence is 14 residues long. Germline lookup yields CDR1 MNHEY and CDR2 SMNVEV (reference sequence). For the CDR3, the DNA is TGTGCCAGCAGTGGACAGGGTAGCAATCAGCCCCAGCATTTT. Amino acid sequence: CASSGQGSNQPQHF.